These 14 T cell receptor beta chains came from one sample sequenced in a study of beta chain features in type 1 diabetes. Study-level results: Moderately but significantly shorter TCRB CDR3s were found in Type 1 diabetes patients in all four CD4+ subsets.

These receptors lack a known antigen. The entirety of the isolated RNA underwent reverse transcription, so expressed TCRB transcripts were sequenced. The table came from immunoSEQ multiplex PCR; TCRdb's copy has only in-frame clones and leaves some out. Among under 300,000 clones listed, approximately 15% were seen once. The sample was naive CD4+ T cells from blood. The receptors were gathered from a man aged 30 to 39 with type 1 diabetes.

This clone was counted a few times. This chain links TRBV19 with TRBJ1-1; possibly TRBD1 for D (5 bases). CDR3 length: 12 amino acids. Germline values: CDR1 LNHDA, CDR2 SQIVND (reference sequence). Trimming stripped 7 bases from V and 1 base from J, with 7 bases between. As DNA, the CDR3 is TGTGCCAGTATTACAGGGAACACTGAAGCTTTCTTT. This translates into CASITGNTEAFF. Full variable domain (outside the CDR3, taken from reference TRBV19 and TRBJ1-1): DGGITQSPKYLFRKEGQNVTLSCEQNLNHDAMYWYRQDPGQGLRLIYYSQIVNDFQKGDIAEGYSVSREKKESFPLTVTSAQKNPTAFYLCASITGNTEAFFGQGTRLTVV.

This clone was detected only a few times. The genes are TRBV7-9 and TRBJ2-2; D call uncertain. This CDR3 spans 15 amino acids. Trimming left V 3 bases short and J 1 base short, with 9 bases between. CDR1 and CDR2 (germline): SEHNR, FQNEAQ (reference sequence). The chain's CDR3 is CASSLSPGNTGELFF. The CDR3 DNA follows: TGTGCCAGCAGCTTGTCTCCAGGGAACACCGGGGAGCTGTTTTTT.

The chain employs TRBV6-1 and TRBJ1-5; unclear D gene. The CDR3 length is 12 residues. Germline CDR1 is MNHNS and CDR2 is SASEGT. V was clipped by 7 bases and J by 3 bases, with 7 bases between them. In nucleotides, the CDR3 is TGTGCCAGCACCCGTCTCAATCAGCCCCAGCATTTT. Residues: CASTRLNQPQHF.

Only a few counts were recorded for this clone. V gene TRBV30 combines with J gene TRBJ1-6; 9 bases align to TRBD1. With 4 bases clipped from V and 9 bases from J, the junction kept 10 bases outside the gene matches. Germline assignment: CDR1 GTSNPN and CDR2 SVGIG (reference sequence). This CDR3 is 15 amino acids long. The CDR3 DNA follows: TGTGCCTGGAAAGTACGGGACAGGGTATCTTCACCCCTCCACTTT. Its protein product is CAWKVRDRVSSPLHF.

A word on this clone: The identical CDR3 is also encoded by other nucleotide sequences in the sample. V is TRBV9 and J is TRBJ1-1; D perhaps matches TRBD1 (5 bases). Per germline, CDR1 SGDLS and CDR2 YYNGEE. The V end lost 0 bases, the J end lost 4 bases, and 7 bases lay between the germline ends. This CDR3 has 13 amino acids. DNA of the CDR3: TGTGCCAGCAGCGTAGGGCAGGGCACTGAAGCTTTCTTT. It encodes CASSVGQGTEAFF.

This clone showed up just a few times. The chain is built from TRBV5-6 and TRBJ1-2, with D possibly matching TRBD1 (6 bases). Trimming took off 4 bases at V and 6 bases at J, with 19 bases between the two ends. CDR1 is SGHDT, CDR2 YYEEEE, per germline. The CDR3 contains 15 residues. The chain's CDR3 is CASSPKATGPHGYTF. The CDR3, as DNA: TGTGCCAGCAGCCCAAAAGCGACAGGCCCGCATGGCTACACCTTC.

This clone came up a few times. The CDR3 spells CASSHRDRDYNEQFF. CDR3 DNA sequence: TGTGCCAGCAGCCACCGGGACAGGGACTACAATGAGCAGTTCTTC. The J gene is TRBJ2-1, the V gene TRBV7-6; 9 nucleotides align to TRBD1. The CDR3 has 15 residues. J gave up 3 bases and V 5 bases, and 5 bases lay outside the gene matches. In germline, CDR1 is SGHVS, CDR2 FNYEAQ.

As to this clone: This CDR3 is also generated by other DNA sequences in the sample. CDR3 amino acids: CASRAGGQETQYF. DNA of the CDR3: TGTGCCAGCAGGGCGGGGGGTCAAGAGACCCAGTACTTC. This chain links TRBV6-5 with TRBJ2-5; 8 bases are a match to TRBD2. With 6 bases clipped from V and 2 bases from J, the junction kept 2 bases outside the gene matches. CDR1 and CDR2 (germline): MNHEY, SVGAGI. The CDR3 covers 13 residues.

The chain couples TRBV14 to TRBJ2-3; 11 positions match TRBD1. This CDR3 is 15 amino acids long. Germline loops: CDR1 SGHDN, CDR2 FVKESK. J lost 5 bases, V lost 5 bases, and 6 bases had no gene match. The chain's CDR3 is CASSFRTGGVDTQYF. In nucleotides, the CDR3 is TGTGCCAGCAGCTTCCGGACAGGGGGCGTAGATACGCAGTATTTT. Full variable domain (remainder filled in from reference TRBV14 and TRBJ2-3): EAGVTQFPSHSVIEKGQTVTLRCDPISGHDNLYWYRRVMGKEIKFLLHFVKESKQDESGMPNNRFLAERTGGTYSTLKVQPAELEDSGVYFCASSFRTGGVDTQYFGPGTRLTVL.

This clone appeared a few times. CDR3 in amino acids: CASSLGQSNQPQHF. In nucleotides, the CDR3 is TGTGCCAGCTCTCTGGGACAGAGCAATCAGCCCCAGCATTTT. This rearrangement joins TRBV18 to TRBJ1-5; 7 bases line up with TRBD1. Germline assignment: CDR1 KGHSH and CDR2 LQKENI. CDR3 size: 14 residues. With V trimmed by 6 bases and J by 1 base, 3 bases remained unmatched.

This clone was counted a few times. This chain uses TRBV5-5 with TRBJ2-1; TRBD2 aligns across 14 bases. Losses at the gene ends were 7 bases for V and 8 bases for J; bases not matched to a gene: 8. The CDR3 sequence is 15 residues long. CDR1 is SGHKS and CDR2 is YYEKEE in the germline V gene (reference sequence). The CDR3, as DNA: TGTGCCAGCGGATTGGGACTAGCGGGAGTCTATGAGCAGTTCTTC. Its protein is CASGLGLAGVYEQFF.

About this clone: Other DNA sequences from this sample encode an identical CDR3 as well. The chain joins TRBV7-6 to TRBJ1-1; D remains unclear. CDR3 length: 13 residues. The germline V and J ends were trimmed by 3 bases and 1 base, with 6 bases remaining between them. Germline assignment: CDR1 SGHVS and CDR2 FNYEAQ. Here the CDR3 reads CASSLQENTEAFF. The CDR3 DNA follows: TGTGCCAGCAGCTTGCAGGAGAACACTGAAGCTTTCTTT.

This clone has just a few counts. The chain carries TRBV2 and TRBJ1-1; D possibly corresponds to TRBD1 (5 bases). V gave up 4 bases and J gave up 6 bases, with 18 bases separating them. In germline, CDR1 is SNHLY, CDR2 FYNNEI. There are 15 residues in the CDR3. The CDR3 coding sequence is TGTGCCAGCAGTGTCCAGGGCCCTGGCAACGCTGAAGCTTTCTTT. This sequence encodes CASSVQGPGNAEAFF.

This sequence joins TRBV6-5 and TRBJ2-7, with 15 bases identical to TRBD2. CDR1 MNHEY and CDR2 SVGAGI come from the germline V gene. Losses at the gene ends were 2 bases for V and 11 bases for J; bases not matched to a gene: 4. This CDR3 region has 14 residues. The chain's CDR3 is CASSYAGLAGGEYF. CDR3 nucleotides: TGTGCCAGCAGTTACGCGGGACTAGCGGGAGGAGAGTACTTC.